The 8 T cell receptor beta chains listed next were all sequenced from one sample in a study of blood T cell repertoires in COVID-19. Using immunoSEQ multiplex PCR, the repertoire was profiled, and TCRdb retains in-frame clones only, with some absent. The sample shows some 150,000 clones, roughly four fifths of them seen only once. Sequences were obtained from peripheral blood. Receptors originate from a human donor in a cohort sampled during active COVID-19.

This rearrangement joins TRBV3-1 (or the pseudogene TRBV3-2) to TRBJ1-1; TRBD1 matches 7 bases. The CDR3 loop spans 16 amino acids. V trimming: 4 bases; J trimming: 1 base; junction bases outside the gene matches: 9. CDR1 is LGHDT and CDR2 is YNNKEL in the germline V gene (reference sequence). CDR3 DNA: TGTGCCAGCAGCCGAGGAGGGGGCCCGGGGAACACTGAAGCTTTCTTT. It is translated as CASSRGGGPGNTEAFF.

The table lists this clone with a few counts. The chain's CDR3 is CASSNRENQPQHF. The CDR3 nucleotides are TGTGCCAGCAGTAACAGGGAGAATCAGCCCCAGCATTTT. The V call is TRBV6-6, the J call TRBJ1-5, with D perhaps matching TRBD1 (6 bases). This CDR3 is 13 amino acids long. The V end lost 5 bases, the J end lost 4 bases, and 9 bases lay between the germline ends. Per the germline V gene, CDR1 is MNHNY and CDR2 is SVGAGI (reference sequence).

The chain couples TRBV18 to TRBJ2-2; 9 nucleotides match TRBD1. The CDR3 has 16 residues. In germline, CDR1 is KGHSH, CDR2 LQKENI. Trimming cost V 2 bases and J 2 bases; bases outside gene matches: 3. The CDR3 is CASSPGTGPNTGELFF. CDR3 nucleotide sequence: TGTGCCAGCTCACCAGGGACAGGGCCTAACACCGGGGAGCTGTTTTTT.

J is TRBJ2-5 and V is TRBV6-4, with 7 positions matching TRBD2. The CDR3 is 18 amino acids. The V gene end was trimmed by 3 bases and the J gene end by 2 bases; junction bases not matched to a gene: 15. The V gene's germline CDR1 is MRHNA and CDR2 SNTAGT. The CDR3 bases are TGTGCCAGCAGTGATTGCGGGAGCGTTCCCCTGATTCAAGAGACCCAGTACTTC. Translation: CASSDCGSVPLIQETQYF.

J is TRBJ1-2 and V is TRBV5-4; TRBD1 matches 9 bases. This CDR3 has 14 amino acids. Germline V gene lookup returns CDR1 SGHNT and CDR2 YYREEE (reference sequence). V gave up 4 bases and J gave up 4 bases; unmatched junction bases: 5. In DNA, the CDR3 is TGTGCCAGCAGCCGGGACAGGGCGTCCTATGGCTACACCTTC. This sequence encodes CASSRDRASYGYTF.

This clone was counted only a few times. The chain joins TRBV9 to TRBJ1-1, with 7 bases matching TRBD1. This CDR3 has 15 residues. The J segment lost 0 bases and the V segment lost 4 bases, leaving 6 bases of the junction unmatched. CDR1 SGDLS and CDR2 YYNGEE come from the germline V gene. CDR3 in amino acids: CASSSGQNMNTEAFF. DNA of the CDR3: TGTGCCAGCAGCTCGGGACAGAACATGAACACTGAAGCTTTCTTT.

This clone has a single count. The chain couples TRBV28 to TRBJ2-1, with 7 bases aligning to TRBD1. Germline V gene lookup returns CDR1 MDHEN and CDR2 SYDVKM. The V segment lost 5 bases and the J segment 6 bases; nucleotides outside the gene matches: 1. The CDR3 is made up of 12 amino acids. CDR3 in DNA: TGTGCCAGCAGTCCAGGGGGCAATGAGCAGTTCTTC. It encodes CASSPGGNEQFF.

This chain connects TRBV5-4 to TRBJ2-7; 10 bases are a match to TRBD1. The CDR3 extends over 15 amino acids. Germline CDR1 SGHNT, CDR2 YYREEE (reference sequence). The trim removed 5 bases at V and 5 bases at J, leaving 10 bases unmatched. For the CDR3, the DNA is TGTGCCAGCAGTCCAGTCCGGGACAGGGGCCACGAGCAGTACTTC. Protein sequence: CASSPVRDRGHEQYF.